This is a list of T cell receptor beta chains from one sample in a study of T cell responses to AZD1222 COVID-19 vaccine. The protocol was immunoSEQ multiplex PCR, while the TCRdb copy is restricted to in-frame clones and leaves out a portion. The data show fewer than 70,000 clones, around nine tenths seen once. The material sequenced was peripheral blood, taken on day 0 of AZD1222 vaccination. Receptor source: an adult in good health. Each CDR3 is given with its conserved first and last residue. The D gene is left open where the match is weak. The listing skips clone size in some rows; elsewhere it reads once, few, many or a size class.

D gene	clone size	V gene	J gene	CDR3 DNA	CDR3 protein
-	-	TRBV12-5	TRBJ1-1	TGTGCTAGTGGTCCGGGGGACGTTTTAGCTTTCTTT	CASGPGDVLAFF
TRBD2	-	TRBV5-1	TRBJ2-3	TGCGCCAGCAGCGTCACTAGCGGGGGAAGCACAGATACGCAGTATTTT	CASSVTSGGSTDTQYF
-	-	TRBV5-1	TRBJ1-2	TGCGCCAGCAGCACCAGCGCTAACTATGGCTACACCTTC	CASSTSANYGYTF
-	-	TRBV6-5	TRBJ2-7	TGTGCCATCCCCCCCGCGGGGTACGAGCAGTACTTC	CAIPPAGYEQYF
-	-	TRBV18	TRBJ1-4	TGTGCCAGCTCATCCGCAGAGAGGGCGGGTAATGAAAAACTGTTTTTT	CASSSAERAGNEKLFF
TRBD1	-	TRBV18	TRBJ2-7	TGTGCCAGCTCACGGAGGGGACAGGGTCCAGGCGAGCAGTACTTC	CASSRRGQGPGEQYF
-	-	TRBV6-5	TRBJ1-1	TGTGCCAGCACCCACGGGGGCAGGTGGAACACTGAAGCTTTCTTT	CASTHGGRWNTEAFF
-	-	TRBV30	TRBJ1-4	TGTGCCTGGGGAGACGGGACTTCAGAAAAACTGTTTTTT	CAWGDGTSEKLFF
-	-	TRBV18	TRBJ2-4	TGTGCCAGCTCACTCCGGGGCGAAAACATTCAGTACTTC	CASSLRGENIQYF
TRBD2	-	TRBV6-1	TRBJ2-1	TGTGCCAGCAGTGACCAGACTAGCGGGCTATACAATGAGCAGTTCTTC	CASSDQTSGLYNEQFF
-	-	TRBV7-9	TRBJ1-4	TGTGCCAGCAGATCGGGGACTGAAAAACTGTTTTTT	CASRSGTEKLFF
-	-	TRBV5-4	TRBJ2-3	TGTGCCAGCAGGGCGGCACTCGACACAGATACGCAGTATTTT	CASRAALDTDTQYF
-	-	TRBV6-5	TRBJ1-4	TGTGCCAGCAGTAGGACAAATCATAATGAAAAACTGTTTTTT	CASSRTNHNEKLFF
-	-	TRBV9	TRBJ2-2	TGTGCCAGCAGCGCCCCCACCGGGGCAGTCGGGGAGCTGTTTTTT	CASSAPTGAVGELFF
-	-	TRBV6-5	TRBJ2-7	TGTGCCAGCAGTTACGAAGGTTCGGGCTACGAGCAGTACTTC	CASSYEGSGYEQYF
TRBD1	-	TRBV5-1	TRBJ1-2	TGCGCCAGCACCCCGGACAGGGGGCGGGACTATGGCTACACCTTC	CASTPDRGRDYGYTF
-	few	TRBV19	TRBJ1-2	TGTGCCAGTAGTGGATTGGGGGGTTGGTATGGCTACACCTTC	CASSGLGGWYGYTF
-	-	TRBV10-2	TRBJ1-1	TGCGCCAGCAGTGAGTGGGGCAGTAGGTTGGGCACTGAAGCTTTCTTT	CASSEWGSRLGTEAFF
TRBD2	-	TRBV18	TRBJ2-1	TGTGCCAGCTCACCAAGAGCGGGGGGGCCCCTACCTGTTGAGCAGTTCTTC	CASSPRAGGPLPVEQFF
TRBD1	once	TRBV7-8	TRBJ1-3	TGTGCCAGCGGCAACAGGGGCTCTGGAAACACCATATATTTT	CASGNRGSGNTIYF
-	-	TRBV12-3/TRBV12-4	TRBJ2-5	TGTGCCAGCAGTTGGGGCGGTGAGACCCAGTACTTC	CASSWGGETQYF
-	few	TRBV9	TRBJ1-6	TGTGCCAGCAGCTTCTCCTATAATTCACCCCTCCACTTT	CASSFSYNSPLHF
-	-	TRBV15	TRBJ1-1	TGTGCCACCAGCAGAGATAAGGGTTCGGTGTCGGAAGCTTTCTTT	CATSRDKGSVSEAFF
-	-	TRBV11-2	TRBJ2-7	TGTGCCAGCAGCTTAGTTACAGGGAACTACGAGCAGTACTTC	CASSLVTGNYEQYF
-	-	TRBV19	TRBJ1-1	TGTGCCAGTAGTATAGTTCCGCCCCAGTTAGGGACTGAAGCTTTCTTT	CASSIVPPQLGTEAFF
-	-	TRBV10-3	TRBJ1-5	TGTGCCAAGGGTGGTCTAAAGGATCAGCCCCAGCATTTT	CAKGGLKDQPQHF
TRBD1	-	TRBV7-9	TRBJ1-1	TGTGCCAGCAGCTTATTTTCGGGACAGGCGGACACTGAAGCTTTCTTT	CASSLFSGQADTEAFF
-	-	TRBV18	TRBJ1-5	TGTGCCAGCTCAGCTTTAGGAGGGGCTAGCAATCAGCCCCAGCATTTT	CASSALGGASNQPQHF
-	-	TRBV5-5	TRBJ2-2	TGTGCCAGCAGCTCCCCGCCGGAGCTGTTTTTT	CASSSPPELFF
TRBD1	-	TRBV9	TRBJ1-2	TGTGCCAGCAGCCCCGGACAGGGAGACTATGGCTACACCTTC	CASSPGQGDYGYTF
-	-	TRBV2	TRBJ1-6	TGTGCCAGCAGTGGGGACCATTCACCCCTCCACTTT	CASSGDHSPLHF
-	once	TRBV7-9	TRBJ1-2	TGTGCCAGCAGCTTAGGCGGTCTGGCCGCCTATGGCTACACCTTC	CASSLGGLAAYGYTF
-	-	TRBV12-3/TRBV12-4	TRBJ2-3	TGTGCCAGCAGTTTATCCACAGATACGCAGTATTTT	CASSLSTDTQYF
-	-	TRBV7-9	TRBJ1-1	TGTGCCAGCAGCTTAGCGCAAGGGACTGAAGCTTTCTTT	CASSLAQGTEAFF
-	-	TRBV5-1	TRBJ2-1	TGCGCCAGCAGCTCCCAGGGTTCCTACAATGAGCAGTTCTTC	CASSSQGSYNEQFF
TRBD1	-	TRBV5-5	TRBJ2-7	TGTGCCAGCAGCCCTCTAGGGACAGGGATAGCCTACGAGCAGTACTTC	CASSPLGTGIAYEQYF
TRBD1	-	TRBV6-5	TRBJ2-7	TGTGCCAGCGGACAGGGAAGATCCTACGAGCAGTACTTC	CASGQGRSYEQYF
TRBD2	-	TRBV5-1	TRBJ2-3	TGCGCCAGCAGCCTAGCGGGGGGTCGGGATACGCAGTATTTT	CASSLAGGRDTQYF
TRBD1	-	TRBV12-3/TRBV12-4	TRBJ2-1	TGTGCCAGCAGTTTGAGGACAGGGGGCGAGCAGTTCTTC	CASSLRTGGEQFF
TRBD1	-	TRBV19	TRBJ1-6	TGTGCCAGTAGTTCCACAGGGGTGGCACCCCTCCACTTT	CASSSTGVAPLHF
-	-	TRBV19	TRBJ2-1	TGTGCCAGTAGTATAGCCAGGGGCTCCTACAATGAGCAGTTCTTC	CASSIARGSYNEQFF
TRBD1	-	TRBV30	TRBJ1-4	TGTGCCGTAGACAGGGGCGGTGAAAAACTGTTTTTT	CAVDRGGEKLFF
-	-	TRBV4-1	TRBJ2-1	TGCGCCAGCAGCCAATGGGGGAGCTCCTACAATGAGCAGTTCTTC	CASSQWGSSYNEQFF
-	-	TRBV10-2	TRBJ1-1	TGCGCCACCCGTTGGGAAAACACTGAAGCTTTCTTT	CATRWENTEAFF
TRBD1	-	TRBV6-1	TRBJ2-1	TGTGCCAGCAGTGAACGGGACAGGGTGGGGCGGTTCTTC	CASSERDRVGRFF
-	-	TRBV18	TRBJ2-3	TGTGCCAGCTCACCACCGAACAGGGCTTATACGCAGTATTTT	CASSPPNRAYTQYF
TRBD2	-	TRBV12-3/TRBV12-4	TRBJ2-2	TGTGCCAGCAATCCCGGGGGGTTCGGGGAGCTGTTTTTT	CASNPGGFGELFF
-	-	TRBV11-2	TRBJ2-7	TGTGCCAGCAGCTTAGGGACCTGGGCCACCTACGAGCAGTACTTC	CASSLGTWATYEQYF
-	-	TRBV3-1/TRBV3-2	TRBJ2-5	TGTGCCAGCAGCCACAGGGGTGGGGAGACCCAGTACTTC	CASSHRGGETQYF
TRBD1	-	TRBV6-5	TRBJ1-1	TGTGCCAGCAGTTCTCGGACAGGGGTGGACACTGAAGCTTTCTTT	CASSSRTGVDTEAFF
-	-	TRBV12-3/TRBV12-4	TRBJ1-3	TGTGCCAGCACCCAACGGGCCACCATATATTTT	CASTQRATIYF
-	-	TRBV15	TRBJ1-4	TGTGCCACCAGCAGAGAACGGGGATTTAATGAAAAACTGTTTTTT	CATSRERGFNEKLFF
TRBD2	-	TRBV5-1	TRBJ2-1	TGCGCCAGCAGCTTGGGACTAGCGGGGGGGTCGCATGAGCAGTTCTTC	CASSLGLAGGSHEQFF
-	-	TRBV3-1/TRBV3-2	TRBJ2-7	TGTGCCAGCAGCTCACAGGGAATACCCTACGAGCAGTACTTC	CASSSQGIPYEQYF
TRBD1	few	TRBV11-1	TRBJ2-7	TGTGCCAGCAGCCCAGACAGGGATTTACAGTACTTC	CASSPDRDLQYF